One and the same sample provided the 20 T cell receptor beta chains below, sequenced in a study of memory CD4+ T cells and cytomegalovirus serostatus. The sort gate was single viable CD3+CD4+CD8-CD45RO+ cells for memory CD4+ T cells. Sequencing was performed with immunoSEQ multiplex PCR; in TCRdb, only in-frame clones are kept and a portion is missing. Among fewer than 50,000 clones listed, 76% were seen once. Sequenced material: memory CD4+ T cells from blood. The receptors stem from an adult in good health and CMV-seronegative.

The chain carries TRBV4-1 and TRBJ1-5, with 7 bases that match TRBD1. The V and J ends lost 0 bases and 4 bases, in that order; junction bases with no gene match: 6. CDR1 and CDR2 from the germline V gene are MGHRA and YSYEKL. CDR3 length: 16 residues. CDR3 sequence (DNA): TGCGCCAGCAGCCAAGATTGGAGACAGGGAAATCAGCCCCAGCATTTT. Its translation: CASSQDWRQGNQPQHF.

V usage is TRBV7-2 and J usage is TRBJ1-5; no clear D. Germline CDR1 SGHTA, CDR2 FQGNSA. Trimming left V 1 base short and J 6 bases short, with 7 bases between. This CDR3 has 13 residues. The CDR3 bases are TGTGCCAGCAGCTTAGAGGAAGGTCAGCCCCAGCATTTT. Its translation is CASSLEEGQPQHF.

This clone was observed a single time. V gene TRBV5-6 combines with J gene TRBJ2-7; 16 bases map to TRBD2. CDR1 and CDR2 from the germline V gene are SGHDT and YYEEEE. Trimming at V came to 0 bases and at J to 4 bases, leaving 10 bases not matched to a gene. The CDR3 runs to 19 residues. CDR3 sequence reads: CASSLAPGLAGGPGYEQYF. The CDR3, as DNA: TGTGCCAGCAGCTTGGCCCCGGGACTAGCGGGAGGGCCGGGATACGAGCAGTACTTC.

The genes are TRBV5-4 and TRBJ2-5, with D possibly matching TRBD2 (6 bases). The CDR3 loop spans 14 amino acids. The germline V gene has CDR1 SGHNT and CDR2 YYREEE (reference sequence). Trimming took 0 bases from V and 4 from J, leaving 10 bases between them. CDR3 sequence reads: CASSLEEGPETQYF. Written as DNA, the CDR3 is TGTGCCAGCAGCTTGGAGGAGGGACCAGAGACCCAGTACTTC.

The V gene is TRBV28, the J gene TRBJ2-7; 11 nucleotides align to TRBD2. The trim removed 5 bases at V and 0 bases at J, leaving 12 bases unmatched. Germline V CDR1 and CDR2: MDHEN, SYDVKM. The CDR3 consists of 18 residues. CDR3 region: CASSPTHTLAGASYEQYF. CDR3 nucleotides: TGTGCCAGCAGTCCGACACACACACTAGCGGGAGCCTCCTACGAGCAGTACTTC.

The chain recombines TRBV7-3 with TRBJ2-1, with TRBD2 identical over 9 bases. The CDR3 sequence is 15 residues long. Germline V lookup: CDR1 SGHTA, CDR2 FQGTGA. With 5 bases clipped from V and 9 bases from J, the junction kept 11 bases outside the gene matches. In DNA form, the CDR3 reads TGTGCCAGCAGCGCCGGACTAGCGCGAGAAGGTGAGCAGTTCTTC. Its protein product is CASSAGLAREGEQFF.

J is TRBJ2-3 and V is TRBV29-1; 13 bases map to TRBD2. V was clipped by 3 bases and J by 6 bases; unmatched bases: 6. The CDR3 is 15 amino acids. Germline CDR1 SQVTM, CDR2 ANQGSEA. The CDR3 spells CSVDTLAGGGDTQYF. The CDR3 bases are TGCAGCGTTGACACACTAGCGGGAGGGGGCGATACGCAGTATTTT.

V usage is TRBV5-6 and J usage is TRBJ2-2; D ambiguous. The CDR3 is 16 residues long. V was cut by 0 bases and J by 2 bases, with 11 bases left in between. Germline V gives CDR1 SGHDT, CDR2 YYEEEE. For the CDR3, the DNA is TGTGCCAGCAGCTTGGTGGATTCTAGAAACACCGGGGAGCTGTTTTTT. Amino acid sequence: CASSLVDSRNTGELFF.

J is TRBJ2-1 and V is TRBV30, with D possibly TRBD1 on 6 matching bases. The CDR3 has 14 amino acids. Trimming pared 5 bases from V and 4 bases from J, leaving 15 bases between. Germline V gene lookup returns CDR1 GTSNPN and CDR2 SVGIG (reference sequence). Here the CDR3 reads CAWGRGSAYNEQFF. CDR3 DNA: TGTGCCTGGGGTAGGGGGTCTGCTTACAATGAGCAGTTCTTC.

For the CDR3, the DNA is TGTGCCAGCGGGCGGGAGAAGTCCTACGAGCAGTACTTC. Residues: CASGREKSYEQYF. The J gene is TRBJ2-7, the V gene TRBV6-5, with TRBD2 matching 7 bases. Unmatched junction bases numbered 5, after V lost 8 bases and J lost 1 base. The CDR3 contains 13 residues. The germline V gene has CDR1 MNHEY and CDR2 SVGAGI.

CDR3 nucleotide sequence: TGTGCCAGCAGCTTAACGCTAGCGGGAGCCCATGAGCAGTTCTTC. Its protein product is CASSLTLAGAHEQFF. The J gene is TRBJ2-1, the V gene TRBV7-9, with TRBD2 identical over 10 bases. The J segment lost 8 bases and the V segment lost 2 bases, leaving 6 bases of the junction unmatched. The CDR3 runs 15 residues. Per germline, CDR1 SEHNR and CDR2 FQNEAQ (reference sequence).

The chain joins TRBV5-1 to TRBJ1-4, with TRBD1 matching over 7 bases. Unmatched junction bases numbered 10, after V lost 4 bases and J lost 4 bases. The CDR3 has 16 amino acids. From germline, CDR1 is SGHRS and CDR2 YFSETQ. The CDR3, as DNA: TGCGCCAGCAGCGCCACAGGGGCCCCGATTAATGAAAAACTGTTTTTT. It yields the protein CASSATGAPINEKLFF.

CDR3 coding DNA: TGTGCCAGCAGTCCCTTTGGGTTCCACGAGCAGTACTTC. It codes for CASSPFGFHEQYF. J is TRBJ2-7 and V is TRBV6-5; D not resolved. CDR3 size: 13 residues. Germline assignment: CDR1 MNHEY and CDR2 SVGAGI. V gave up 5 bases and J gave up 5 bases, with 13 bases separating them.

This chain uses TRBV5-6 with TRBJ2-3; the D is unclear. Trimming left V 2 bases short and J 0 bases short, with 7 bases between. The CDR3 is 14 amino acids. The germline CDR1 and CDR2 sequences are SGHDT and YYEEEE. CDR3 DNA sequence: TGTGCCAGCAGCTTACCCACTAGCACAGATACGCAGTATTTT. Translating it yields CASSLPTSTDTQYF.

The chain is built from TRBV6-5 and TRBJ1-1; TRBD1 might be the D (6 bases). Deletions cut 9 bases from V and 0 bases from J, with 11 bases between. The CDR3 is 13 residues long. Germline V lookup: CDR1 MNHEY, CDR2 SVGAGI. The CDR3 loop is CASYDRLNTEAFF. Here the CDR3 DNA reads TGTGCCAGTTACGACAGGTTGAACACTGAAGCTTTCTTT.

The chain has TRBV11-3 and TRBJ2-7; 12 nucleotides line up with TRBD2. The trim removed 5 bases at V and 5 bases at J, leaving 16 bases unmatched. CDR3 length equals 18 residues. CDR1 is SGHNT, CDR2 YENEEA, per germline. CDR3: CASSRLRRLAGEENEQYF. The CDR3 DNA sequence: TGTGCCAGCAGCCGACTTAGGCGACTAGCGGGAGAGGAAAACGAGCAGTACTTC.

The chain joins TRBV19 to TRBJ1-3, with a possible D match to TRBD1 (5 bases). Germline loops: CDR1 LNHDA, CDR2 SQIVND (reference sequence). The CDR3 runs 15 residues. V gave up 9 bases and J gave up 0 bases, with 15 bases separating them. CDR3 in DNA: TGTGCCAGCTCCGCCGGGGCCCGCTCTGGAAACACCATATATTTT. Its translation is CASSAGARSGNTIYF.

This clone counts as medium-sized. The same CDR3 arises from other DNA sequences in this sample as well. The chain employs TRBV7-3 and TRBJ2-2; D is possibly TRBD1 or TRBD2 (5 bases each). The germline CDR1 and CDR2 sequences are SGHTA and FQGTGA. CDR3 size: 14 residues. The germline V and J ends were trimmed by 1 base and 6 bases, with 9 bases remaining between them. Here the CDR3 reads CASSLMSGPGELFF. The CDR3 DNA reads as TGTGCCAGCAGCTTAATGTCGGGGCCCGGGGAGCTGTTTTTT.

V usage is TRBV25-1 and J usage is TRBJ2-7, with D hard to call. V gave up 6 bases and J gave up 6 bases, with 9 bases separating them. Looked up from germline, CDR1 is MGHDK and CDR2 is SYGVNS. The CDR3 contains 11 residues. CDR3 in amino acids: CASSLPVEQYF. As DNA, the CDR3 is TGTGCCAGCAGCCTCCCGGTCGAGCAGTACTTC.

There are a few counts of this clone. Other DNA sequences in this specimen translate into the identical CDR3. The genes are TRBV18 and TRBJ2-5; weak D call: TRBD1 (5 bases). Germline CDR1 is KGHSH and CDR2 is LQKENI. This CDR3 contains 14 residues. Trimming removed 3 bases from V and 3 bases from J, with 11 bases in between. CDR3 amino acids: CASSPLRGEETQYF. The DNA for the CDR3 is TGTGCCAGCTCACCGCTAAGGGGCGAAGAGACCCAGTACTTC.